These 23 T cell receptor beta chains came from one sample sequenced in a study of identical twins. TCRdb re-called the 5' RACE reads through MiXCR, storing one row per CDR3 protein. There are roughly 690,000 distinct CDR3 sequences in the sample; approximately 6.1% occur only once, and under 2% lies in the top ten. The sequencing input was naive T cells sorted from blood. The receptors were gathered from a young man in good health.

This clonotype came up many times. The gene calls are TRBV6-1 and TRBJ2-5; maybe TRBD1 (5 bases). The germline V gene encodes CDR1 MNHNS and CDR2 SASEGT. The CDR3 is 12 amino acids. Trimming pared 2 bases from V and 4 bases from J, leaving 5 bases between. The CDR3 here is CASSEQGETQYF. Here the CDR3 DNA reads TGTGCCAGCAGTGAACAGGGAGAGACCCAGTACTTC.

This clonotype was counted between two and nine times. V usage is TRBV20-1 and J usage is TRBJ2-4, with D possibly TRBD2 on 6 matching bases. The ends were cut back, 5 bases at V and 5 bases at J, with 10 bases in the middle. The CDR3 length is 12 residues. Germline V lookup: CDR1 DFQATT, CDR2 SNEGSKA (reference sequence). The CDR3 sequence: CSASAGENIQYF. The CDR3 nucleotides are TGCAGTGCTTCAGCGGGTGAAAACATTCAGTACTTC.

This clonotype has a count of ten or more. V is TRBV10-2 and J is TRBJ2-1; no reliable D call. The CDR3 has 12 amino acids. The V end was cut by 7 bases, the J end by 9 bases, with 13 bases between. Per germline, CDR1 WSHSY and CDR2 SAAADI. The CDR3, as DNA: TGCGCCAGCATCGGTCGACGCGGTGAGCAGTTCTTC. Amino acids: CASIGRRGEQFF.

There are a few counts of this clonotype. This rearrangement joins TRBV2 to TRBJ1-1, with 7 bases lining up with TRBD1. Germline V gene sequence: CDR1 SNHLY, CDR2 FYNNEI. The V segment lost 7 bases and the J segment 6 bases; nucleotides outside the gene matches: 8. The CDR3 covers 13 residues. CDR3 DNA sequence: TGTGCCAGCACCGGACAGGATAGCGCTGAAGCTTTCTTT. Amino acid sequence: CASTGQDSAEAFF.

As to this clonotype: This may stem from a read error, because a much larger clone lies one nucleotide away. The chain carries TRBV5-4 and TRBJ2-1, with TRBD2 identical over 8 bases. This CDR3 spans 16 amino acids. The germline gives CDR1 SGHNT, CDR2 YYREEE (reference sequence). After removal of 6 bases from V and 3 bases from J, the junction contained 11 bases not matched to a gene. CDR3 loop: CASTLADSGGYNEQFF. DNA for the CDR3: TGTGCCAGCACCTTAGCGGACAGCGGGGGCTACAATGAGCAGTTCTTC.

This clonotype was counted at least ten times. The gene calls are TRBV12-3 or TRBV12-4 and TRBJ2-5; D is unresolved. The CDR3 covers 13 residues. Between the trimmed V and J ends, which lost 2 bases and 4 bases, there was a span of 8 bases. The CDR3, as DNA: TGTGCCAGCAGTTTATTTGGGATAGAGACCCAGTACTTC. This gives the protein CASSLFGIETQYF.

This clonotype was picked up a small number of times. The V and J genes are TRBV11-2 and TRBJ2-7, with unresolved D. The ends were cut back, 3 bases at V and 6 bases at J, with 9 bases in the middle. Per germline, CDR1 SGHAT and CDR2 FQNNGV. This CDR3 has 12 residues. The CDR3 is CASSFNYFEQYV. Here the CDR3 DNA reads TGTGCCAGCAGCTTTAACTACTTCGAGCAGTACGTC.

This clonotype appeared many times. This sequence joins TRBV10-3 and TRBJ2-1; possibly TRBD1 for D (5 bases). Trimming stripped 3 bases from V and 9 bases from J, with 15 bases between. The CDR3 totals 14 residues. Per germline, CDR1 ENHRY and CDR2 SYGVKD. In DNA, the CDR3 is TGTGCCATCAGTGAAAAGGGGCACCAGGTTGAGCAGTTCTTC. It translates to CAISEKGHQVEQFF.

This clonotype was counted ten times or more. J is TRBJ1-5 and V is TRBV6-2 or TRBV6-3; D is unresolved. The CDR3 is 13 amino acids. V was clipped by 6 bases and J by 3 bases, with 9 bases between them. CDR1 and CDR2 (germline): MNHEY, SVGEGT. The CDR3 DNA is TGTGCCAGCAGGGCAGTGAACAATCAGCCCCAGCATTTT. It translates to CASRAVNNQPQHF.

This clonotype appeared many times. This chain uses TRBV12-3 or TRBV12-4 with TRBJ2-3; 7 nucleotides agree with TRBD2. Trimming removed 3 bases from V and 2 bases from J; junction bases left unmatched: 2. This CDR3 region has 14 residues. The CDR3 reads CASSLGTNTDTQYF. The CDR3 DNA follows: TGTGCCAGCAGTTTGGGGACTAACACAGATACGCAGTATTTT.

This chain joins TRBV27 and TRBJ2-7; D not certain. V lost 3 bases to trimming and J lost 7 bases, with 22 bases between them. The germline CDR1 and CDR2 sequences are MNHEY and SMNVEV (reference sequence). The CDR3 has 16 residues. Written as DNA, the CDR3 is TGTGCCAGCAGTTTTCTGCATAGAGCAACCGTGGGGGAGCAGTACTTC. It encodes CASSFLHRATVGEQYF.

In its sample, this clonotype was seen many times. The chain is built from TRBV20-1 and TRBJ2-2, with 13 bases aligning to TRBD2. The germline V gene encodes CDR1 DFQATT and CDR2 SNEGSKA (reference sequence). This CDR3 is built from 18 residues. The V segment lost 1 base and the J segment 6 bases; nucleotides outside the gene matches: 11. The CDR3 reads CSARGKAGTSGTAGELFF. For the CDR3, the DNA is TGCAGTGCTAGAGGAAAAGCCGGGACTAGCGGGACAGCCGGGGAGCTGTTTTTT.

CDR3 protein: CASMRDRGRSGANVLTF. DNA for the CDR3: TGTGCCAGCATGCGGGACAGGGGTAGGTCTGGGGCCAACGTCCTGACTTTC. The rearrangement joins TRBV12-3 or TRBV12-4 to TRBJ2-6, with 10 bases lining up with TRBD1. This CDR3 is 17 amino acids long. The junction had 7 bases not matched to a gene; V was cut back by 7 bases and J by 1 base.

This clonotype appeared many times. The chain recombines TRBV6-5 with TRBJ2-7; 9 nucleotides line up with TRBD1. CDR3 length equals 15 residues. Germline V gene sequence: CDR1 MNHEY, CDR2 SVGAGI. Losses at the gene ends were 2 bases for V and 5 bases for J; bases not matched to a gene: 7. The CDR3 sequence is CASSYPGQGNNEQYF. For the CDR3, the DNA is TGTGCCAGCAGTTACCCTGGACAGGGGAACAACGAGCAGTACTTC.

Only one count was recorded for this clonotype. The chain couples TRBV15 to TRBJ1-3; D unclear. The CDR3 is 15 residues long. V dropped 9 bases and J dropped 0 bases, with 15 bases sitting between them. CDR1 is LNHNV, CDR2 YYDKDF, per germline (reference sequence). The CDR3 sequence: CATGGVPSSGNTIYF. DNA of the CDR3: TGTGCCACGGGCGGGGTGCCCAGCTCTGGAAACACCATATATTTT.

This clonotype was detected many times. The V call is TRBV4-2, the J call TRBJ2-3; D is unresolved. Germline loops: CDR1 LGHNA, CDR2 YNFKEQ. This CDR3 comprises 14 residues. V was clipped by 1 base and J by 3 bases, with 8 bases between them. The CDR3 spells CASSQVEVTDTQYF. DNA for the CDR3: TGTGCCAGCAGCCAAGTTGAGGTGACAGATACGCAGTATTTT.

This clonotype was recorded at least ten times. The chain combines TRBV9 with TRBJ2-1, with D possibly TRBD2 on 5 matching bases. The germline V gene encodes CDR1 SGDLS and CDR2 YYNGEE. The CDR3 runs 14 residues. Trimming left V 3 bases short and J 4 bases short, with 11 bases between. The CDR3 loop is CASSATGIYNEQFF. As DNA, the CDR3 is TGTGCCAGCAGCGCCACCGGGATATACAATGAGCAGTTCTTC.

This clonotype was observed at least ten times. CDR3 protein: CSARDRMNTEAFF. As DNA, the CDR3 is TGCAGTGCTAGGGACAGGATGAACACTGAAGCTTTCTTT. The chain joins TRBV20-1 to TRBJ1-1; the match to TRBD1 covers 7 bases. The trim removed 3 bases at V and 0 bases at J, leaving 1 base unmatched. Germline V lookup: CDR1 DFQATT, CDR2 SNEGSKA (reference sequence). This CDR3 contains 13 residues.

Points on this clonotype: The missing conserved phenylalanine or tryptophan at the end of this CDR3 makes a read error likely. The DNA is left out, because the CDR3 cannot be placed on it with certainty; the CDR3 is given as TCRdb lists it. The genes are TRBV5-1 and TRBJ2-3; the table assigns TRBD1, which was not confirmed against the DNA. The CDR3 sequence runs 9 residues, both termini included. The germline V gene has CDR1 SGHRS and CDR2 YFSETQ. CDR3 loop: CASSRPGTS.

This sequence joins TRBV24-1 and TRBJ2-3; 11 nucleotides agree with TRBD1. Germline-derived CDR1 and CDR2 are KGHDR and SFDVKD. V gave up 1 base and J gave up 0 bases; unmatched junction bases: 11. The CDR3 has 20 amino acids. For the CDR3, the DNA is TGTGCCACCAGTGATTTAGACCCGGGACAGGGGGGCGTCAGCACAGATACGCAGTATTTT. This translates into CATSDLDPGQGGVSTDTQYF.

DNA for the CDR3: TGTGCCAGCAGTAGGGGGGGAAACGAGCAGTACTTC. As protein: CASSRGGNEQYF. V usage is TRBV6-5 and J usage is TRBJ2-7; TRBD2 might be the D (7 bases). Trimming shortened V by 5 bases and J by 5 bases, and 10 bases separated the two germline ends. Per the germline V gene, CDR1 is MNHEY and CDR2 is SVGAGI. The CDR3 is made up of 12 amino acids.

This clonotype was counted ten times or more. The chain combines TRBV28 with TRBJ1-1, with a tentative D call TRBD1 (5 bases). Trimming stripped 7 bases from V and 11 bases from J, with 11 bases between. The germline V gene encodes CDR1 MDHEN and CDR2 SYDVKM. This CDR3 has 10 residues. The CDR3 DNA follows: TGTGCCAGCATCGCCCGACAGGCTTTCTTT. Translated, it gives CASIARQAFF.

The V and J genes are TRBV6-5 and TRBJ2-1; the match to TRBD2 covers 8 bases. Germline trimming cut 0 bases from V and 7 bases from J; bases unmatched to any gene: 11. Germline V gene sequence: CDR1 MNHEY, CDR2 SVGAGI. The CDR3 contains 17 residues. CDR3 loop: CASSYSRSSGSLNEQFF. Written as DNA, the CDR3 is TGTGCCAGCAGTTACTCACGTTCCAGCGGGAGTCTGAATGAGCAGTTCTTC.